This T cell receptor (beta chain) was sequenced in a study of cytomegalovirus exposure and HLA in healthy donors. Study-wide results and limits: Trimming of TCR beta V- and J-genes showed a link, identified in a later analysis, to a missense DCLRE1C variant.

Worth noting for this clone: Its cognate antigen is unknown.

In the PCR, 60 Vbeta and 13 Jbeta primers were used. TCRdb's table, derived via immunoSEQ multiplex PCR, lists solely in-frame clones and lacks some. The table shows some 150,000 clones, with around three fifths occurring only once. The CDR3 has 20 residues. V was clipped by 0 bases and J by 0 bases; unmatched bases: 8. Germline CDR1 reads SGHVS; CDR2 reads FNYEAQ. The origin of this receptor is a woman between 35 and 50 years old in good health and CMV-seronegative. The V and J genes are TRBV7-6 and TRBJ2-1, with 13 bases fitting TRBD2. Sequencing was performed on PBMCs. The CDR3 reads CASSLAGGLAGPSSYNEQFF. For the CDR3, the DNA is TGTGCCAGCAGCTTAGCCGGGGGACTAGCGGGGCCCAGCTCCTACAATGAGCAGTTCTTC.